Listed below are T cell receptor beta chains from one sample, sequenced in a study of beta chain features in type 1 diabetes. The data were produced by immunoSEQ multiplex PCR, yet TCRdb's version contains in-frame clones alone and is incomplete. The profile shows roughly 340,000 clones, about 13% of them singletons. The source material was naive CD4+ T cells from blood. Source of these receptors: a woman younger than 35 with type 1 diabetes. Both conserved end residues are part of each CDR3. The D gene is left open where the match is weak. Clone size is shown for a subset of rows, as once, few, many or a class of expanded clone.

d_call: -
clone_size: -
j_call: TRBJ2-6
v_call: TRBV29-1
cdr3_length: 15
cdr3_nt: TGCAGCGTTGTCAGTGTTTCCTCTGGGGCCAACGTCCTGACTTTC
cdr3_aa: CSVVSVSSGANVLTF

d_call: -
clone_size: -
j_call: TRBJ1-5
v_call: TRBV19
cdr3_length: 12
cdr3_nt: TGTGCCAGTAGTATCGTCGGTCAGCCCCAGCATTTT
cdr3_aa: CASSIVGQPQHF

d_call: TRBD1
clone_size: few
j_call: TRBJ1-1
v_call: TRBV28
cdr3_length: 16
cdr3_nt: TGTGCCAGCAGTTCGGAAGGGACAGCGGGTCGGACTGAAGCTTTCTTT
cdr3_aa: CASSSEGTAGRTEAFF

d_call: -
clone_size: -
j_call: TRBJ1-5
v_call: TRBV30
cdr3_length: 14
cdr3_nt: TGTGCCTGGAGTGTACTGTCCAGCAATCAGCCCCAGCATTTT
cdr3_aa: CAWSVLSSNQPQHF

d_call: -
clone_size: -
j_call: TRBJ2-2
v_call: TRBV7-9
cdr3_length: 12
cdr3_nt: TGTGCCAGCAGCTTTCTAACCGGGGAGCTGTTTTTT
cdr3_aa: CASSFLTGELFF

d_call: TRBD1
clone_size: few
j_call: TRBJ1-2
v_call: TRBV29-1
cdr3_length: 12
cdr3_nt: TGCAGCTCTCGGACAGGCCACTATGGCTACACCTTC
cdr3_aa: CSSRTGHYGYTF

d_call: TRBD1
clone_size: few
j_call: TRBJ1-4
v_call: TRBV29-1
cdr3_length: 11
cdr3_nt: TGCAGCGTATCTAGGGACAGGGGTCTGTTTTTT
cdr3_aa: CSVSRDRGLFF

d_call: -
clone_size: -
j_call: TRBJ2-1
v_call: TRBV28
cdr3_length: 13
cdr3_nt: TGTGCCAGCAGTCGACTAGTTGGCAATGAGCAGTTCTTC
cdr3_aa: CASSRLVGNEQFF

d_call: -
clone_size: -
j_call: TRBJ1-2
v_call: TRBV11-2
cdr3_length: 12
cdr3_nt: TGTGCCAGCAGCTTGACGCGGGATGGCTACACCTTC
cdr3_aa: CASSLTRDGYTF

d_call: TRBD2
clone_size: few
j_call: TRBJ2-1
v_call: TRBV6-5
cdr3_length: 14
cdr3_nt: TGTGCCAGCAGTCTAACTAGCGGAGGGGGTGAGCAGTTCTTC
cdr3_aa: CASSLTSGGGEQFF

d_call: TRBD1
clone_size: few
j_call: TRBJ1-1
v_call: TRBV5-1
cdr3_length: 14
cdr3_nt: TGCGCCAGCAGCTCAGGGGGGTCGAACACTGAAGCTTTCTTT
cdr3_aa: CASSSGGSNTEAFF

d_call: -
clone_size: -
j_call: TRBJ2-5
v_call: TRBV7-8
cdr3_length: 15
cdr3_nt: TGTGCCAGCAGCTTAGCGCCTATCCGTTTGGAGACCCAGTACTTC
cdr3_aa: CASSLAPIRLETQYF

d_call: TRBD2
clone_size: -
j_call: TRBJ2-3
v_call: TRBV7-2
cdr3_length: 16
cdr3_nt: TGTGCCAGCAGCTTAGTGAAGCGGGAGAGGACAGATACGCAGTATTTT
cdr3_aa: CASSLVKRERTDTQYF

d_call: TRBD2
clone_size: few
j_call: TRBJ2-5
v_call: TRBV19
cdr3_length: 16
cdr3_nt: TGTGCCAGTAGTATAGGTAGACTAGCGGCCGGAGAGACCCAGTACTTC
cdr3_aa: CASSIGRLAAGETQYF

d_call: TRBD2
clone_size: few
j_call: TRBJ2-2
v_call: TRBV28
cdr3_length: 16
cdr3_nt: TGTGCCAGCAGAACTAGCGGGAGGATCCGCACCGGGGAGCTGTTTTTT
cdr3_aa: CASRTSGRIRTGELFF

d_call: -
clone_size: few
j_call: TRBJ2-7
v_call: TRBV27
cdr3_length: 12
cdr3_nt: TGTGCCAGCAGTTCCGGATCGGGGGAGCAGTACTTC
cdr3_aa: CASSSGSGEQYF

d_call: TRBD1
clone_size: -
j_call: TRBJ2-2
v_call: TRBV2
cdr3_length: 16
cdr3_nt: TGTGCCAGCAGTGTAACAGGGGCTGTGATCCCCGGGGAGCTGTTTTTT
cdr3_aa: CASSVTGAVIPGELFF

d_call: TRBD2
clone_size: -
j_call: TRBJ2-1
v_call: TRBV23-1
cdr3_length: 16
cdr3_nt: TGCGCCAGCAGTCAGGAGGGGACTAGCGAACGTTGGGAGCAGTTCTTC
cdr3_aa: CASSQEGTSERWEQFF

d_call: -
clone_size: few
j_call: TRBJ2-2
v_call: TRBV5-4
cdr3_length: 11
cdr3_nt: TGTGCCAGCAGTCAGGACGGGGAGCTGTTTTTT
cdr3_aa: CASSQDGELFF

d_call: -
clone_size: few
j_call: TRBJ2-5
v_call: TRBV7-2
cdr3_length: 13
cdr3_nt: TGTGCCAGCAGCGTAGCCAGACAAGAGACCCAGTACTTC
cdr3_aa: CASSVARQETQYF

d_call: -
clone_size: -
j_call: TRBJ2-4
v_call: TRBV18
cdr3_length: 14
cdr3_nt: TGTGCCAGCTCACCCATGGAGGACAAAAACATTCAGTACTTC
cdr3_aa: CASSPMEDKNIQYF

d_call: TRBD1
clone_size: few
j_call: TRBJ1-1
v_call: TRBV5-1
cdr3_length: 17
cdr3_nt: TGCGCCAGCAGCCATGCAAATCTAGGGACAGGGAACACTGAAGCTTTCTTT
cdr3_aa: CASSHANLGTGNTEAFF

d_call: -
clone_size: -
j_call: TRBJ2-5
v_call: TRBV7-9
cdr3_length: 12
cdr3_nt: TGTGCCAGCCGTGGACTATGGGAGACCCAGTACTTC
cdr3_aa: CASRGLWETQYF

d_call: TRBD1
clone_size: -
j_call: TRBJ1-2
v_call: TRBV30
cdr3_length: 13
cdr3_nt: TGTGCCTGGAGTGTACAGGGGGCCGGTGGCTACACCTTC
cdr3_aa: CAWSVQGAGGYTF

d_call: -
clone_size: -
j_call: TRBJ2-1
v_call: TRBV4-3
cdr3_length: 15
cdr3_nt: TGCGCCAGCAGCCAAGACAGGGCTTCCTACAATGAGCAGTTCTTC
cdr3_aa: CASSQDRASYNEQFF

d_call: -
clone_size: few
j_call: TRBJ1-3
v_call: TRBV29-1
cdr3_length: 15
cdr3_nt: TGCAGCGTTGAAGATTTTTGGACAACTGGAAACACCATATATTTT
cdr3_aa: CSVEDFWTTGNTIYF

d_call: TRBD1
clone_size: -
j_call: TRBJ1-1
v_call: TRBV18
cdr3_length: 15
cdr3_nt: TGTGCCAGCTCGTCTTCGGGACAGGGCCTGAGTGCAACTTTCTTT
cdr3_aa: CASSSSGQGLSATFF

d_call: TRBD1
clone_size: -
j_call: TRBJ2-5
v_call: TRBV5-1
cdr3_length: 15
cdr3_nt: TGCGCCAGCAGCCCATCACCCAACAGGGGGGAGACCCAGTACTTC
cdr3_aa: CASSPSPNRGETQYF

d_call: -
clone_size: -
j_call: TRBJ1-1
v_call: TRBV30
cdr3_length: 12
cdr3_nt: TGTGCCTGGAGACCTGGACAGACTGAAGCTTTCTTT
cdr3_aa: CAWRPGQTEAFF